Listed here are 17 T cell receptor beta chains from one sample, sequenced in a study of identical twins. Via MiXCR, TCRdb re-called the 5' RACE reads, giving one row per CDR3 protein. The table records a few hundred thousand distinct CDR3 sequences, around 9% of them present only once. Sequenced sample: naive T cells sorted from blood. The receptors shown here come from a woman aged 45-65 years in good health.

This clonotype has at least ten counts. The chain employs TRBV5-1 and TRBJ1-4, with a tentative D call TRBD1 (5 bases). Trimming took 6 bases from V and 5 from J, leaving 17 bases between them. The germline V gene has CDR1 SGHRS and CDR2 YFSETQ. The CDR3 has 15 residues. CDR3 DNA sequence: TGCGCCAGCACCCCCTTGCCCGACAGCAATGAAAAACTGTTTTTT. Its protein product is CASTPLPDSNEKLFF.

V and J are TRBV29-1 and TRBJ2-2; TRBD2 might be the D (5 bases). Germline loops: CDR1 SQVTM, CDR2 ANQGSEA. The CDR3 runs to 13 residues. V was shortened by 6 bases and J by 5 bases, with 13 bases between the two germline ends. Here the CDR3 DNA reads TGCAGCGTCACCCGGACGGGGACCGGGGAGCTGTTTTTT. Translated, it gives CSVTRTGTGELFF.

The chain combines TRBV5-1 with TRBJ1-1; TRBD1 agrees at 9 bases. The CDR3 has 19 amino acids. Trimming at V came to 4 bases and at J to 1 base, leaving 17 bases not matched to a gene. Germline CDR1 is SGHRS and CDR2 is YFSETQ. Written as DNA, the CDR3 is TGCGCCAGCAGCCCGGGATTAACAGGGGGCGGAAAGGGGAACACTGAAGCTTTCTTT. The encoded protein is CASSPGLTGGGKGNTEAFF.

The rearrangement joins TRBV10-3 to TRBJ2-3; unclear D gene. Trimming removed 2 bases at V and 7 bases at J, with 4 bases between. CDR1 and CDR2 from the germline V gene are ENHRY and SYGVKD. The CDR3 spans 11 residues. The CDR3 region has the DNA TGTGCCATCAGTGAGGTCAATACGCAGTATTTT. This sequence encodes CAISEVNTQYF.

In its sample, this clonotype was seen many times. The rearrangement links TRBV5-1 to TRBJ2-2, with no clear D. V lost 4 bases, J lost 3 bases, and 10 bases lay in between. Per germline, CDR1 SGHRS and CDR2 YFSETQ. The CDR3 runs to 14 residues. CDR3 nucleotides: TGCGCCAGCAGCAGAACCACAGACACCGGGGAGCTGTTTTTT. It translates to CASSRTTDTGELFF.

This clonotype was counted ten times or more. Here the CDR3 DNA reads TGCGCCAGCAGCCAAGACGGGGAACAGCCCCAGCATTTT. It translates to CASSQDGEQPQHF. The chain has TRBV4-1 and TRBJ1-5; no clear D. Per germline, CDR1 MGHRA and CDR2 YSYEKL. CDR3 size: 13 residues. V lost 0 bases, J lost 7 bases, and 7 bases lay in between.

The rearrangement joins TRBV11-2 to TRBJ2-7, with 10 bases aligning to TRBD1. V shed 5 bases, J shed 3 bases, and the junction held 7 bases outside the gene matches. Per germline, CDR1 SGHAT and CDR2 FQNNGV. The CDR3 length is 15 residues. The CDR3 reads CASSQGQGKFYEQYV. For the CDR3, the DNA is TGTGCCAGCAGCCAGGGACAGGGGAAATTCTACGAGCAGTACGTC.

This clonotype was picked up many times. The J gene is TRBJ2-1, the V gene TRBV6-2 or TRBV6-3; D ambiguous. The CDR3 contains 13 residues. Deletions cut 4 bases from V and 6 bases from J, with 10 bases between. Germline assignment: CDR1 MNHEY and CDR2 SVGEGT. Written as DNA, the CDR3 is TGTGCCAGCAGTTTCAAAAGAGGCAATGAGCAGTTCTTC. This sequence encodes CASSFKRGNEQFF.

This clonotype turned up a few times. This chain connects TRBV11-2 to TRBJ2-7, with a possible D match to TRBD1 (5 bases). This CDR3 has 15 amino acids. Per the germline V gene, CDR1 is SGHAT and CDR2 is FQNNGV. Trimming left V 1 base short and J 2 bases short, with 12 bases between. The CDR3 here is CASSLGRGPPYEQYF. CDR3 coding DNA: TGTGCCAGCAGCTTAGGTAGGGGTCCTCCCTACGAGCAGTACTTC.

This clonotype was seen a handful of times. This chain links TRBV24-1 with TRBJ2-2; TRBD1 matches at 9 bases. After removal of 4 bases from V and 6 bases from J, the junction contained 14 bases not matched to a gene. Germline loops: CDR1 KGHDR, CDR2 SFDVKD. CDR3 length equals 18 residues. CDR3 DNA: TGTGCCACCAGTGACCCTACTGGCGGGACAGGGTTGCCCGGGGAGCTGTTTTTT. Translating gives CATSDPTGGTGLPGELFF.

This clonotype was picked up a small number of times. V usage is TRBV29-1 and J usage is TRBJ1-4, with D possibly matching TRBD1 (6 bases). Germline lookup yields CDR1 SQVTM and CDR2 ANQGSEA. The CDR3 consists of 12 residues. V lost 4 bases and J lost 3, with 6 bases in between. The CDR3 loop reads CSVGTANEKLFF. In DNA, the CDR3 is TGCAGCGTTGGGACAGCTAATGAAAAACTGTTTTTT.

This clonotype has a count of ten or more. The CDR3 here is CSARPLGAYEQYV. CDR3 bases: TGCAGTGCTAGACCCTTAGGAGCCTACGAGCAGTACGTC. The chain carries TRBV20-1 and TRBJ2-7; D remains unclear. The ends were cut back, 2 bases at V and 2 bases at J, with 10 bases in the middle. CDR1 is DFQATT and CDR2 is SNEGSKA in the germline V gene (reference sequence). The CDR3 extends over 13 amino acids.

This chain connects TRBV5-1 to TRBJ1-2, with TRBD1 matching 7 bases. The V segment lost 4 bases and the J segment 2 bases; nucleotides outside the gene matches: 8. Germline assignment: CDR1 SGHRS and CDR2 YFSETQ. The CDR3 consists of 15 residues. The CDR3 nucleotides read TGCGCCAGCAGCGGAGGGACAGCCGCCAACTATGGCTACACCTTC. Amino acids: CASSGGTAANYGYTF.

Ten or more counts support this clonotype. The chain joins TRBV20-1 to TRBJ2-3; TRBD2 matches at 11 bases. The J segment lost 4 bases and the V segment lost 6 bases, leaving 9 bases of the junction unmatched. The CDR3 is made up of 15 amino acids. In germline, CDR1 is DFQATT, CDR2 SNEGSKA (reference sequence). CDR3 region: CSARPLAGVPDTQYF. As DNA, the CDR3 is TGCAGTGCCCGGCCACTAGCGGGAGTTCCAGATACGCAGTATTTT.

The V and J genes are TRBV5-1 and TRBJ2-5; 10 nucleotides agree with TRBD2. CDR1 SGHRS and CDR2 YFSETQ come from the germline V gene. Trimming removed 2 bases from V and 4 bases from J; junction bases left unmatched: 8. The CDR3 extends over 16 amino acids. CDR3 bases: TGCGCCAGCAGCTTCCGGTCGAGCGGGAGGGTAGAGACCCAGTACTTC. Translating it yields CASSFRSSGRVETQYF.

V gene TRBV29-1 combines with J gene TRBJ2-1, with D possibly matching TRBD1 (6 bases). Trimming stripped 7 bases from V and 2 bases from J, with 12 bases between. CDR3 size: 13 residues. From germline, CDR1 is SQVTM and CDR2 ANQGSEA. The CDR3 DNA sequence: TGCAGCGCCTCACAGGGACCCTACAATGAGCAGTTCTTC. It specifies CSASQGPYNEQFF.

This clonotype was counted a few times. The V call is TRBV29-1, the J call TRBJ2-2; 8 nucleotides agree with TRBD2. This CDR3 is 14 amino acids long. Germline V gene lookup returns CDR1 SQVTM and CDR2 ANQGSEA. V shed 4 bases, J shed 4 bases, and the junction held 5 bases outside the gene matches. This chain's CDR3 is CSVVSGRGTGELFF. In DNA form, the CDR3 reads TGCAGCGTTGTCAGCGGGAGAGGCACCGGGGAGCTGTTTTTT.